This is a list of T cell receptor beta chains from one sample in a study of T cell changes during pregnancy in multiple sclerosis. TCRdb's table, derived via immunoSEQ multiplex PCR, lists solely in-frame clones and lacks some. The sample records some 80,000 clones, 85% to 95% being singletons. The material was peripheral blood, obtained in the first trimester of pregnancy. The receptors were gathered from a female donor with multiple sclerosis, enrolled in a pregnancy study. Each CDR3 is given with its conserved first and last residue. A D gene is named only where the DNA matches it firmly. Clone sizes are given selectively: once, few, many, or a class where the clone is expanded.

TGTGCCAGCAGCTTGGGGACAGGGAGACCCCTGAACACTGAAGCTTTCTTT	CASSLGTGRPLNTEAFF	.	TRBD1	TRBV5-5	TRBJ1-1
TGTGCCACCAGCTCGGGGGACAGGGCGGAAGAAAAACTGTTTTTT	CATSSGDRAEEKLFF	.	TRBD1	TRBV15	TRBJ1-4
TGTGCCAGCAGTGAAGCGATCAGGGGCTTTAACCACGAGCAGTACTTC	CASSEAIRGFNHEQYF	.	.	TRBV6-1	TRBJ2-7
TGTGCCAGCTCGCCCCTCCCCAGCGTCCCCGGGGGATATGGCTACACCTTC	CASSPLPSVPGGYGYTF	.	.	TRBV18	TRBJ1-2
TGTGCCAGCAGCATAAGCCAAGAAGCTTTCTTT	CASSISQEAFF	.	.	TRBV7-9	TRBJ1-1
TGCGCCAGCAGCGCGACAGGGGGGAAGCGTGAAAAACTGTTTTTT	CASSATGGKREKLFF	.	TRBD1	TRBV5-1	TRBJ1-4
TGTGCCAGCAGTTTATCCTACTTTCCGTGGGACAGGGGTAATCAACCCCAGCATTTT	CASSLSYFPWDRGNQPQHF	.	TRBD1	TRBV27	TRBJ1-5
TGTGCCAGCAGCACTAGCGGGGGACCAGGAGAGGGGCAGTATTTT	CASSTSGGPGEGQYF	.	TRBD2	TRBV9	TRBJ2-3
TGTGCCAGTAGTAATATCGCGACCTACGAGCAGTACTTC	CASSNIATYEQYF	.	.	TRBV19	TRBJ2-7
TGTGCCAGTAGTATAGATCCGGTTATCTATGGCTACACCTTC	CASSIDPVIYGYTF	.	.	TRBV19	TRBJ1-2
TGCGCCAGCAGCTTGACACAAGGAGTGGATGGCTACACCTTC	CASSLTQGVDGYTF	.	.	TRBV5-1	TRBJ1-2
TGTGCCAGCAGTCCAGGGACAGGACAAGAGACCCAGTACTTC	CASSPGTGQETQYF	.	TRBD1	TRBV5-8	TRBJ2-5
TGTGCCAGCAGCCGACAGGGTCAGTCCTACAATGAGCAGTTCTTC	CASSRQGQSYNEQFF	.	TRBD1	TRBV7-7	TRBJ2-1
TGTGCCAGCAGATTAGCGGCTACGAACACCGGGGAGCTGTTTTTT	CASRLAATNTGELFF	.	.	TRBV28	TRBJ2-2
TGTGCCAGCAGCGTAGGAGGGCTACTAGAGACCCAGTACTTC	CASSVGGLLETQYF	.	.	TRBV9	TRBJ2-5
TGTGCCAGCAGCCCTCGGACTGTTGGGGGGACAGATACGCAGTATTTT	CASSPRTVGGTDTQYF	.	.	TRBV7-9	TRBJ2-3
TGTGCCAGCAGTTTCTCAGGTGAAGCTTTCTTT	CASSFSGEAFF	.	.	TRBV28	TRBJ1-1
TGTGCCAGCAGCGCGACTAGCGGGGGGGCCTTCTCCTACGAGCAGTACTTC	CASSATSGGAFSYEQYF	.	TRBD2	TRBV7-8	TRBJ2-7
TGTGCCAGCAGCTTTGACAGTATCTCCTACGAGCAGTACTTC	CASSFDSISYEQYF	.	.	TRBV11-3	TRBJ2-7
TGTGCCAGCAGTGGGACAGCTAATGAAAAACTGTTTTTT	CASSGTANEKLFF	.	.	TRBV2	TRBJ1-4
TGTGCCAGCTCATCCTCGACAGGGGAAAAACTGTTTTTT	CASSSSTGEKLFF	.	TRBD1	TRBV18	TRBJ1-4
TGTGCCAGCAGCACTACTTCTGGGGCCAACGTCCTGACTTTC	CASSTTSGANVLTF	once	.	TRBV9	TRBJ2-6
TGTGCCAGCTCACTGGGACAGAGTAGGAACACTGAAGCTTTCTTT	CASSLGQSRNTEAFF	.	TRBD1	TRBV18	TRBJ1-1
TGCGCCAGCAGCCAACGAGCGGGGGCTGCGACTGAAGCTTTCTTT	CASSQRAGAATEAFF	.	.	TRBV5-1	TRBJ1-1
TGTGCCAGCAGCTCAGCGGTGGGGACAACCCTCCCGGCAGAAGCTTTCTTT	CASSSAVGTTLPAEAFF	.	.	TRBV11-1	TRBJ1-1
TGTGCCAGTAGTCTCTTACAGGGGGCTAACACCGGGGAGCTGTTTTTT	CASSLLQGANTGELFF	few	TRBD1	TRBV19	TRBJ2-2
TGTGCCAGCAGCTTAAGCTCGAAAGAGACCCAGTACTTC	CASSLSSKETQYF	.	.	TRBV7-9	TRBJ2-5
TGTGCCAGCAGTGATAAGGACAGGGGGCGGTTCGGTGAAAAACTGTTTTTT	CASSDKDRGRFGEKLFF	once	TRBD1	TRBV2	TRBJ1-4
TGTGCCAGCAGCTTGGGTGGACAGGGGGCTGGTGGAAACACCATATATTTT	CASSLGGQGAGGNTIYF	.	TRBD1	TRBV5-4	TRBJ1-3
TGCAGCGTCCGCGGGACAGGTAACACCGGGGAGCTGTTTTTT	CSVRGTGNTGELFF	.	TRBD1	TRBV29-1	TRBJ2-2
TGTGCCGCCGGGACAGGGGTAGCCGGGGAGCTGTTTTTT	CAAGTGVAGELFF	.	TRBD1	TRBV6-1	TRBJ2-2
TGTGCCAGCAGTGAAGCCGGCAGACAGGGGTTAAACGAGCAGTACTTC	CASSEAGRQGLNEQYF	.	TRBD1	TRBV2	TRBJ2-7
TGTGCCAGCAGTTCAGGGAGCAATCAGCCCCAGCATTTT	CASSSGSNQPQHF	.	.	TRBV6-5	TRBJ1-5
TGTGCCATCAATGGGCGGGAGGGGAACACCGGGGAGCTGTTTTTT	CAINGREGNTGELFF	once	TRBD2	TRBV10-3	TRBJ2-2
TGTGCCAGCAGCTTATCACAGGGATCGGGATACAATGAGCAGTTCTTC	CASSLSQGSGYNEQFF	.	.	TRBV7-9	TRBJ2-1
TGTGCCAGCAGCCCGGACAGCTATGGCTACACCTTC	CASSPDSYGYTF	.	.	TRBV7-9	TRBJ1-2
TGTGCCAGCTCACCCCCCTCCGTTGATGAGCAGTTCTTC	CASSPPSVDEQFF	.	.	TRBV18	TRBJ2-1
TGTGCCACCAGCAGGAGACAGGTTGCAACTAATGAAAAACTGTTTTTT	CATSRRQVATNEKLFF	once	.	TRBV15	TRBJ1-4
TGTGCCATCAGTGACTCCGGGGAGCTGTTTTTT	CAISDSGELFF	.	.	TRBV10-3	TRBJ2-2
TGCGCCAGCAGCTTGGAGGGGGGGGGCTATGGCTACACCTTC	CASSLEGGGYGYTF	.	.	TRBV5-1	TRBJ1-2
TGTGCCAGCAGCCGGACAGGGGCCCTCTCCTACGAGCAGTACTTC	CASSRTGALSYEQYF	.	TRBD1	TRBV9	TRBJ2-7
TGTGCCAGCTCGGCCCTAGCGGGAGAATACAATGAGCAGTTCTTC	CASSALAGEYNEQFF	.	TRBD2	TRBV18	TRBJ2-1
TGTGCCAGCACCGACAGGGTTGCGAACACTGAAGCTTTCTTT	CASTDRVANTEAFF	.	TRBD1	TRBV6-5	TRBJ1-1
TGTGCCAGCAGAGCCGGGACAGTTAATGAAAAACTGTTTTTT	CASRAGTVNEKLFF	.	TRBD1	TRBV7-2	TRBJ1-4
TGTGCCAGCAGCTTAGAGGGGGCGAACTATGGCTACACCTTC	CASSLEGANYGYTF	.	TRBD1	TRBV7-3	TRBJ1-2
TGTGCCAGCAGTGAGAGCGAGCGCTCCTACAATGAGCAGTTCTTC	CASSESERSYNEQFF	.	.	TRBV6-4	TRBJ2-1
TGTGTAGTAGGACAGGGGGCTTGGGAGCAGTTCTTC	CVVGQGAWEQFF	.	TRBD1	TRBV7-2	TRBJ2-1
TGTGCCAGCAAAGTCCGGGACAGGCACACAGATACGCAGTATTTT	CASKVRDRHTDTQYF	.	TRBD1	TRBV28	TRBJ2-3
TGTGCCAGCTCACCAGGGCGACAGGCGCCTACCTACGAGCAGTACTTC	CASSPGRQAPTYEQYF	.	.	TRBV18	TRBJ2-7
TGTGCCAGCAGCGGCCGACACAGGGCCCTGTTCAATGAGCAGTTCTTC	CASSGRHRALFNEQFF	.	.	TRBV9	TRBJ2-1